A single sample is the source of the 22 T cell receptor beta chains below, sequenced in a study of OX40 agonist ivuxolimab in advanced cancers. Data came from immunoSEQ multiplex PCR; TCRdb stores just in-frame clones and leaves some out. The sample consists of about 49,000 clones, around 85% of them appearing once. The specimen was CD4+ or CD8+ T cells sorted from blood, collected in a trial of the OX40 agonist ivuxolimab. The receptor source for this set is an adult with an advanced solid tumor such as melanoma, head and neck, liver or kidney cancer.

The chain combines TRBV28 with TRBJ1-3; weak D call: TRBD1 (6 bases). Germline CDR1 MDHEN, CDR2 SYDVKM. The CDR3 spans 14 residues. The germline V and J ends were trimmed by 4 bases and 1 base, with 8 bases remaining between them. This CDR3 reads CASSYRVSGNTIYF. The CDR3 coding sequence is TGTGCCAGCAGTTACAGGGTATCTGGAAACACCATATATTTT.

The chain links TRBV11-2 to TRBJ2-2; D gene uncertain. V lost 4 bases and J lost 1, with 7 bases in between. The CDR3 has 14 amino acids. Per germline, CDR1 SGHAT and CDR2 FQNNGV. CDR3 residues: CASSSFGNTGELFF. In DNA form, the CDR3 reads TGTGCCAGCAGCTCCTTTGGGAACACCGGGGAGCTGTTTTTT.

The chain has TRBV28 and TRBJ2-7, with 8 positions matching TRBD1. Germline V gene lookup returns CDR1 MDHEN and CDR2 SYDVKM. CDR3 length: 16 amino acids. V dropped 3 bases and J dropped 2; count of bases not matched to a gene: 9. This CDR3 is CASSFRDRSLTYEQYV. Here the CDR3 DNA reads TGTGCCAGCAGTTTCCGGGACAGGTCCCTAACCTACGAGCAGTACGTC.

This CDR3 is CASSLFPGPGAYNEQFF. For the CDR3, the DNA is TGCGCCAGCAGCCTCTTCCCCGGGCCAGGGGCCTACAATGAGCAGTTCTTC. The chain couples TRBV4-1 to TRBJ2-1; possible D gene TRBD1, 6 bases. This CDR3 region has 17 residues. Trimming left V 4 bases short and J 2 bases short, with 18 bases between. Germline lookup yields CDR1 MGHRA and CDR2 YSYEKL.

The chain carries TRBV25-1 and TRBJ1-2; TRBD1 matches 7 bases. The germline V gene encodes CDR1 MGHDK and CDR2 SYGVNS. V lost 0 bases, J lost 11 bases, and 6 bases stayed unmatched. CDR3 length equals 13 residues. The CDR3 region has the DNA TGTGCCAGCAGTGAATACGGGACAGTCGGTTACACCTTC. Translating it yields CASSEYGTVGYTF.

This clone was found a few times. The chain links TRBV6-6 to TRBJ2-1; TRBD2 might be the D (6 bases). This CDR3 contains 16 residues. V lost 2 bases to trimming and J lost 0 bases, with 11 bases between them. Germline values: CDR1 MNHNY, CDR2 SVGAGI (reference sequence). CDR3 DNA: TGTGCCAGCAGTTACCGATGGGACTCCTCCTACAATGAGCAGTTCTTC. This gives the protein CASSYRWDSSYNEQFF.

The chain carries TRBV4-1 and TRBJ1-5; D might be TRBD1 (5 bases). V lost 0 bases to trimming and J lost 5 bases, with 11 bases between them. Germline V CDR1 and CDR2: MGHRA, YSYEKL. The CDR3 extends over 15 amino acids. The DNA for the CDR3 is TGCGCCAGCAGCCAAGAGGCAGGGCTGGATCAGCCCCAGCATTTT. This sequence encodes CASSQEAGLDQPQHF.

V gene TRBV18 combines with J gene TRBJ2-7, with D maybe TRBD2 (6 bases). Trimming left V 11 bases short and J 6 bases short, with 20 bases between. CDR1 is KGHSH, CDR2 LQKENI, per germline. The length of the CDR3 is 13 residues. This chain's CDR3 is CASRSLGGSEQYF. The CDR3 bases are TGTGCCTCGAGGTCCCTGGGAGGAAGCGAGCAGTACTTC.

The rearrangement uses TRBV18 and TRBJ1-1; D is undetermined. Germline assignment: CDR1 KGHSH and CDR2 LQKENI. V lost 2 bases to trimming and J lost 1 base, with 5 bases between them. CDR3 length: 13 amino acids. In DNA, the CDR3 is TGTGCCAGCTCACCAGCAGAGAACACTGAAGCTTTCTTT. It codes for CASSPAENTEAFF.

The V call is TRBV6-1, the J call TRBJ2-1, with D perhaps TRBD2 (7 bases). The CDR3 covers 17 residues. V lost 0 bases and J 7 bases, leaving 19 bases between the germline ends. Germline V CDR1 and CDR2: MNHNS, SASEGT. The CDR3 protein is CASSEALWEGDPNEQFF. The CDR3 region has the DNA TGTGCCAGCAGTGAAGCGCTCTGGGAGGGGGACCCAAATGAGCAGTTCTTC.

CDR3 nucleotides: TGTGCCAGCAGCCCTGGACCGTTCCTCCTTTCTGCAACTAATGAAAAACTGTTTTTT. Its protein is CASSPGPFLLSATNEKLFF. This rearrangement joins TRBV7-6 to TRBJ1-4; D unresolved. V was trimmed by 5 bases and J by 0 bases, leaving 22 bases between them. Germline V gives CDR1 SGHVS, CDR2 FNYEAQ. CDR3 length: 19 residues.

This CDR3 is CASSEAGTYEQYV. The CDR3 bases are TGTGCCAGCAGTGAAGCGGGGACCTACGAGCAGTACGTC. J is TRBJ2-7 and V is TRBV6-1; D is unclear. The CDR3 consists of 13 residues. V lost 0 bases to trimming and J lost 2 bases, with 5 bases between them. Germline V gives CDR1 MNHNS, CDR2 SASEGT.

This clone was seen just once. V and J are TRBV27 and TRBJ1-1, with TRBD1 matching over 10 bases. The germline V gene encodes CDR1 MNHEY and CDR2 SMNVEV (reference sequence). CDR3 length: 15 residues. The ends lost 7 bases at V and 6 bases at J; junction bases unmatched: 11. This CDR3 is CASTWDRGQLPEAFF. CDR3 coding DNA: TGTGCCAGCACATGGGACAGGGGTCAGTTGCCTGAAGCTTTCTTT.

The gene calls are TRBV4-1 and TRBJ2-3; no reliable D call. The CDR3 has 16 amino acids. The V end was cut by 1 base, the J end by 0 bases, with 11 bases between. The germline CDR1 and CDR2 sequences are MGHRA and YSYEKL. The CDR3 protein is CASSQGAVPSTDTQYF. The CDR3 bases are TGCGCCAGCAGCCAAGGAGCCGTTCCTAGCACAGATACGCAGTATTTT.

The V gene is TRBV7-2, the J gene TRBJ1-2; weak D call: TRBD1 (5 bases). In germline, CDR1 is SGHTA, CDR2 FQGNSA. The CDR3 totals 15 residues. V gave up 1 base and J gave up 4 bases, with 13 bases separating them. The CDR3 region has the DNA TGTGCCAGCAGCTTAGGTCCTGGGGGGTCCTATGGCTACACCTTC. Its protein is CASSLGPGGSYGYTF.

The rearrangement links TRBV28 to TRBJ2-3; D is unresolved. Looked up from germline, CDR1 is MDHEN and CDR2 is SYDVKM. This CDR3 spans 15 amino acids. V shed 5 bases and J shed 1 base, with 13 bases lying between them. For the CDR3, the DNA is TGTGCCAGCAGTACTCTTAAACTCGGCACAGATACGCAGTATTTT. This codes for CASSTLKLGTDTQYF.

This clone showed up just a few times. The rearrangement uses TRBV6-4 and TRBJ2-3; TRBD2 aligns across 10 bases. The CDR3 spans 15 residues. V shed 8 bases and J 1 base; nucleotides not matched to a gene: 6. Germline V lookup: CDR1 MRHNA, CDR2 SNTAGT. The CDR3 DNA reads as TGTGCCAGCTCCCACGGGACTAGCGGCACAGATACGCAGTATTTT. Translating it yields CASSHGTSGTDTQYF.

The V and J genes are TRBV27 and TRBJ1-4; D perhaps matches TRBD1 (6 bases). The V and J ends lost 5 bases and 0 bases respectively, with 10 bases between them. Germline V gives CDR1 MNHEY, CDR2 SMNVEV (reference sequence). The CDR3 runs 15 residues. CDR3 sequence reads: CASSPGTTTNEKLFF. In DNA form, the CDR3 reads TGTGCCAGCAGTCCCGGGACAACAACTAATGAAAAACTGTTTTTT.

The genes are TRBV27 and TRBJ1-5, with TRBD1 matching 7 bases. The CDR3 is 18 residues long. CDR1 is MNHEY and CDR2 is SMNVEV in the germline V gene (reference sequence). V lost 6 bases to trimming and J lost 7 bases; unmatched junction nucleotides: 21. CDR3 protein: CASRVKNPTGSWEQPQHF. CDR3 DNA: TGTGCCAGCAGAGTTAAAAATCCGACAGGGTCATGGGAACAGCCCCAGCATTTT.

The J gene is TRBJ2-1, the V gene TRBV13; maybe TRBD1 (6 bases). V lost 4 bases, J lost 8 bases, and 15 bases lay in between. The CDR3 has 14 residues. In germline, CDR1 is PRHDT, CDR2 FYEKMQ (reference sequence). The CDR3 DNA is TGTGCCAGCAGCTACCCGACCACAGGGCATGAGCAGTTCTTC. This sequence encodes CASSYPTTGHEQFF. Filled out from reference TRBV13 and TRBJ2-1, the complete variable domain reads AAGVIQSPRHLIKEKRETATLKCYPIPRHDTVYWYQQGPGQDPQFLISFYEKMQSDKGSIPDRFSAQQFSDYHSELNMSSLELGDSALYFCASSYPTTGHEQFFGPGTRLTVL.

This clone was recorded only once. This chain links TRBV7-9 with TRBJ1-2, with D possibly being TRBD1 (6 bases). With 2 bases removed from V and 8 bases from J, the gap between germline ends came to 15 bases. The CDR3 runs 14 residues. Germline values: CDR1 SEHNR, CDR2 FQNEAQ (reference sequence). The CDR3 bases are TGTGCCAGCAGCTTAACCGACAGGCCAGGCGGCTACACCTTC. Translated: CASSLTDRPGGYTF.

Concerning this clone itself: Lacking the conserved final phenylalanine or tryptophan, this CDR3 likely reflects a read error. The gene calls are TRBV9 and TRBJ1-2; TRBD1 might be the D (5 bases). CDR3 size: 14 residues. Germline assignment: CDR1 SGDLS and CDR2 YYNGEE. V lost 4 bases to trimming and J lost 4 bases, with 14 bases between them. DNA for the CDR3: TGTGCCAGCAGCCCCTCCGGGGGAATCTATGGCTACACCCTC. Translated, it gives CASSPSGGIYGYTL.